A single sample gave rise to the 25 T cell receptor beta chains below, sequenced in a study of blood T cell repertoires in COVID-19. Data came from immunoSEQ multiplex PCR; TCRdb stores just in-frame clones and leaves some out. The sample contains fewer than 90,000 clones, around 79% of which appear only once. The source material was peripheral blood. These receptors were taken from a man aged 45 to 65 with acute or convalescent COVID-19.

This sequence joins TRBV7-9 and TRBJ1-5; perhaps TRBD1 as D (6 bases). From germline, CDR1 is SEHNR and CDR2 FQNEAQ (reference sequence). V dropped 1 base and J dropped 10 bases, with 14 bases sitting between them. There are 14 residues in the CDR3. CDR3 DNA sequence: TGTGCCAGCAGCTTAGACAGGGTGGTCGAACCCCAGCATTTT. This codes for CASSLDRVVEPQHF.

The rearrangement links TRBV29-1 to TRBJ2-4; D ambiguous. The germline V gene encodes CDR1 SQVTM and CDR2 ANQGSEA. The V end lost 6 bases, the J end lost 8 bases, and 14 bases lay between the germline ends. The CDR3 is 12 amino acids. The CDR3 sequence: CSVGVPSDIQYF. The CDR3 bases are TGCAGCGTCGGTGTCCCCTCGGACATTCAGTACTTC. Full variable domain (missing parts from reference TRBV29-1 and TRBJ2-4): SAVISQKPSRDICQRGTSLTIQCQVDSQVTMMFWYRQQPGQSLTLIATANQGSEATYESGFVIDKFPISRPNLTFSTLTVSNMSPEDSSIYLCSVGVPSDIQYFGAGTRLSVL.

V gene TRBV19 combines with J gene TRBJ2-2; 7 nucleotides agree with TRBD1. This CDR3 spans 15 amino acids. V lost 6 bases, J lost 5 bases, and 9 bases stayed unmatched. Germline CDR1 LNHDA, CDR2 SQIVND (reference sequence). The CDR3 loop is CASRPGTEFTGELFF. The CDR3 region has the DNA TGTGCCAGTAGGCCCGGGACAGAGTTTACCGGGGAGCTGTTTTTT.

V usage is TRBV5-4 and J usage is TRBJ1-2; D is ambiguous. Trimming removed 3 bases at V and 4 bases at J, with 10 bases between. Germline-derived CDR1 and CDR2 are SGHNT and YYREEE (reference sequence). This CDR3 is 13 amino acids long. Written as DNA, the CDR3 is TGTGCCAGCAGCTCAACGGGGTCCTATGGCTACACCTTC. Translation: CASSSTGSYGYTF.

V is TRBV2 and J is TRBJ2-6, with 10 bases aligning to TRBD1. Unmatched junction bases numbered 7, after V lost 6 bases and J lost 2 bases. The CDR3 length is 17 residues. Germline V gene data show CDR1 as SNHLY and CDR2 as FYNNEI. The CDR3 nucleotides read TGTGCCAGCAGGGCCGGGACAGGGGTGGCTGGGGCCAACGTCCTGACTTTC. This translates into CASRAGTGVAGANVLTF.

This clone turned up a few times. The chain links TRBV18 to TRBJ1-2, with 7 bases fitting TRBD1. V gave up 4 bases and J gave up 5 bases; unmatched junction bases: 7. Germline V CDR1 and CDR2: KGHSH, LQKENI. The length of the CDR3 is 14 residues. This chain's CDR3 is CASSLPQGGYGYTF. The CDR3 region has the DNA TGTGCCAGCTCACTCCCTCAGGGGGGATATGGCTACACCTTC.

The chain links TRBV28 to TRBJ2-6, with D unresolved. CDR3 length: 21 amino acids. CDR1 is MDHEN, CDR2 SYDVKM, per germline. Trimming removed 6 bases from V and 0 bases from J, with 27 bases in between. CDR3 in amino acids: CASRSALRLGRPPSGANVLTF. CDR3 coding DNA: TGTGCCAGCAGGTCTGCTCTCAGGCTCGGCAGACCTCCCTCTGGGGCCAACGTCCTGACTTTC.

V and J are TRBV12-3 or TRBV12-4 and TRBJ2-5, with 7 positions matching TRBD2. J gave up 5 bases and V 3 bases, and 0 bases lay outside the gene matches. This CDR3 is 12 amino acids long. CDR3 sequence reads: CASSFGGETQYF. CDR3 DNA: TGTGCCAGCAGTTTCGGGGGGGAGACCCAGTACTTC.

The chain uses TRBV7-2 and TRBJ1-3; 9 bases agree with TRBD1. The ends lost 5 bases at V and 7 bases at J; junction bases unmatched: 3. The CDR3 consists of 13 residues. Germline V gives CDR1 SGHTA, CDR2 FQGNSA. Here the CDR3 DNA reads TGTGCCAGCAGCACTGGGACAGGGAACACCATATATTTT. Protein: CASSTGTGNTIYF.

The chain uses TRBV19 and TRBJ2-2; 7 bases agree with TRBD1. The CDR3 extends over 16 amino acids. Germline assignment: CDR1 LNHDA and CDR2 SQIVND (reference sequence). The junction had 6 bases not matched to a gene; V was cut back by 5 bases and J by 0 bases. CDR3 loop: CASSARQGANTGELFF. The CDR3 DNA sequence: TGTGCCAGTAGTGCCCGACAGGGCGCGAACACCGGGGAGCTGTTTTTT.

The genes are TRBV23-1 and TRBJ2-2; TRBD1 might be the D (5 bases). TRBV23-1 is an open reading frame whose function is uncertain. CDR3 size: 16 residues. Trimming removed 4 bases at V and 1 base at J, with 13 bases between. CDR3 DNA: TGCGCCAGCAGTCTCCAGACAGTTCGGAACACCGGGGAGCTGTTTTTT. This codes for CASSLQTVRNTGELFF.

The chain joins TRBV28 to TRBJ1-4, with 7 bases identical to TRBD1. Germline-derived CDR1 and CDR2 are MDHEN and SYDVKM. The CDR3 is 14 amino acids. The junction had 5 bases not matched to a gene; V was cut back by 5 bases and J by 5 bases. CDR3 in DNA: TGTGCCAGCAGTACGACAGGGCTAAATGAAAAACTGTTTTTT. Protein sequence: CASSTTGLNEKLFF. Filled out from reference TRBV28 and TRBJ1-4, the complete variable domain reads DVKVTQSSRYLVKRTGEKVFLECVQDMDHENMFWYRQDPGLGLRLIYFSYDVKMKEKGDIPEGYSVSREKKERFSLILESASTNQTSMYLCASSTTGLNEKLFFGSGTQLSVL.

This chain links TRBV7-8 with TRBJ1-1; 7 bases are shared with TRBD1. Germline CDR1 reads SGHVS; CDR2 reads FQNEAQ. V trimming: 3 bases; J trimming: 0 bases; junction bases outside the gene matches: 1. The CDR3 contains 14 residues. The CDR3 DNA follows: TGTGCCAGCAGCTTTGACAGGGTGAACACTGAAGCTTTCTTT. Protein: CASSFDRVNTEAFF.

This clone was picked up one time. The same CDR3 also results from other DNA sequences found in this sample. CDR3 sequence reads: CASSLYRETEAFF. CDR3 bases: TGTGCCAGCAGCTTATACAGGGAGACTGAAGCTTTCTTT. The J gene is TRBJ1-1, the V gene TRBV11-1, with D possibly TRBD1 on 6 matching bases. Per germline, CDR1 SGHAT and CDR2 FQDESV (reference sequence). The V and J ends lost 2 bases and 5 bases respectively, with 9 bases between them. The CDR3 totals 13 residues.

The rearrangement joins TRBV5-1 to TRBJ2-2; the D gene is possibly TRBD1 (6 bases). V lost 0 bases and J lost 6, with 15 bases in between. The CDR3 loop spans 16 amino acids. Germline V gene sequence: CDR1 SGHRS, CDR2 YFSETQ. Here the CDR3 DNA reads TGCGCCAGCAGCTTGGATACAGGGAAGATTGCCGGGGAGCTGTTTTTT. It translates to CASSLDTGKIAGELFF.

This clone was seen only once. The chain's CDR3 is CASSVVPGGLYEQYF. The CDR3 coding sequence is TGTGCCAGCAGCGTAGTTCCAGGGGGACTCTACGAGCAGTACTTC. The chain employs TRBV9 and TRBJ2-7; tentative D call: TRBD1 (7 bases). The CDR3 is made up of 15 amino acids. Per germline, CDR1 SGDLS and CDR2 YYNGEE. The V end was cut by 0 bases, the J end by 3 bases, with 13 bases between.

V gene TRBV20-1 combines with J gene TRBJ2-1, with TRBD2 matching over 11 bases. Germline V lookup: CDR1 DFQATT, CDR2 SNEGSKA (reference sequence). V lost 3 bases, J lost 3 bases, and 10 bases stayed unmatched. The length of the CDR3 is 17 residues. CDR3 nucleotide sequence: TGCAGTGCTAGTCGGCTAGCGGGAGGTGACTACTACAATGAGCAGTTCTTC. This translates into CSASRLAGGDYYNEQFF.

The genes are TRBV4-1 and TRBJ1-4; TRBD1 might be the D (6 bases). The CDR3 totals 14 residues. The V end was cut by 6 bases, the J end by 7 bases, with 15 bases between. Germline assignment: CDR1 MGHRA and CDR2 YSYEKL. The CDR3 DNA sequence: TGCGCCAGCAGGCGACAGGATAAGAGTGAAAAACTGTTTTTT. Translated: CASRRQDKSEKLFF.

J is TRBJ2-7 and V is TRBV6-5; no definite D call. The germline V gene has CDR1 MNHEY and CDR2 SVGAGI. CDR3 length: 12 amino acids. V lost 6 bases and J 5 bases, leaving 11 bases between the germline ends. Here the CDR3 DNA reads TGTGCCAGCAGGCGGTATAAGGACGAGCAGTACTTC. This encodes CASRRYKDEQYF.

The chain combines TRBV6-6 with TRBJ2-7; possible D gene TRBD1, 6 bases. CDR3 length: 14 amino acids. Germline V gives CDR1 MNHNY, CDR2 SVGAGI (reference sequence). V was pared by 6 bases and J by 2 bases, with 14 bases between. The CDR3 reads CASSPQQGTYEQYF. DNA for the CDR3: TGTGCCAGCAGCCCCCAGCAGGGGACCTACGAGCAGTACTTC.

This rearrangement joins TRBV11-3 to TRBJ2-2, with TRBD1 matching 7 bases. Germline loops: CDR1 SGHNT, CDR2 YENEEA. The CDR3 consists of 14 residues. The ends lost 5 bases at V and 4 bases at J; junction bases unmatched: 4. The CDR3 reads CASSTGAGTGELFF. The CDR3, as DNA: TGTGCCAGCAGCACAGGGGCGGGCACCGGGGAGCTGTTTTTT. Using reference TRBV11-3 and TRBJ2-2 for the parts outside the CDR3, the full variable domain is EAGVVQSPRYKIIEKKQPVAFWCNPISGHNTLYWYLQNLGQGPELLIRYENEEAVDDSQLPKDRFSAERLKGVDSTLKIQPAELGDSAVYLCASSTGAGTGELFFGEGSRLTVL.

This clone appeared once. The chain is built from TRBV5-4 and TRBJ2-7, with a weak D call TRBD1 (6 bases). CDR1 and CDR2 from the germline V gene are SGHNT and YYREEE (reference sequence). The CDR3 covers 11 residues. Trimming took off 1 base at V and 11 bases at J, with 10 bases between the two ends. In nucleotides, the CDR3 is TGTGCCAGCAGCTTGATGGGGGCGGAGTACTTC. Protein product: CASSLMGAEYF.

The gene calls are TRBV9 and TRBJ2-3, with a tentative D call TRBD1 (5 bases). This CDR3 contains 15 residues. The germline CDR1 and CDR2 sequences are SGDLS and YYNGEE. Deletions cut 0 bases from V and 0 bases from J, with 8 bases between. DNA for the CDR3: TGTGCCAGCAGCGTAGTGGGGCTAAGCACAGATACGCAGTATTTT. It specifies CASSVVGLSTDTQYF.

The CDR3 loop is CASSRQGEIGFPPAQFF. The CDR3 coding sequence is TGTGCCAGCAGCCGACAGGGGGAAATAGGATTCCCACCGGCGCAGTTCTTC. The genes are TRBV5-4 and TRBJ2-1; 9 bases line up with TRBD1. Germline V lookup: CDR1 SGHNT, CDR2 YYREEE (reference sequence). CDR3 length: 17 residues. The trim removed 4 bases at V and 12 bases at J, leaving 20 bases unmatched. Together with reference TRBV5-4 and TRBJ2-1, the CDR3 gives the full variable domain: ETGVTQSPTHLIKTRGQQVTLRCSSQSGHNTVSWYQQALGQGPQFIFQYYREEENGRGNFPPRFSGLQFPNYSSELNVNALELDDSALYLCASSRQGEIGFPPAQFFGPGTRLTVL.

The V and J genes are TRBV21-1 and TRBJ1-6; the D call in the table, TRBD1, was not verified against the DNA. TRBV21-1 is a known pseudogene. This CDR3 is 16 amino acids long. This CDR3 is CASSSRQARLDSPLHF. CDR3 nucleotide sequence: TGTGCCAGCAGCAGCCGACAGGCTCGACTGGATTCACCCCTCCACTTT.